This TCR beta chain was recovered during a study of shared clonotypes between healthy human individuals. Findings of the study overall: What rarefaction showed was incomplete sorted-subset sequencing despite large depth. Sampling included only blood; tissue repertoires likely differ.

Only in-frame clones appear in the TCRdb table, and some are missing; sequencing was by immunoSEQ multiplex PCR. The table records 2 million to 2.5 million clones, roughly 91% of them present only once. About this clone: The antigen is not known.

The naive CD8 population came from CD45RO-negative cells selected for CCR7, without terminally differentiated effector memory CD45RA+ cells. Only Caucasian adults living in Nashville, Tennessee served as donors. The CDR3 covers 15 residues. Trimming removed 2 bases from V and 4 bases from J; junction bases left unmatched: 5. Germline CDR1 and CDR2: SEHNR and FQNEAQ (reference sequence). The material sequenced was naive CD8+ T cells from PBMCs. The TCR sequence derives from a man between 18 and 29 years old in good health. Some clones in this sample may be carry-over from other donors' samples. V gene TRBV7-9 combines with J gene TRBJ2-1; 7 bases match TRBD1. The chain's CDR3 is CASSLKRGLYNEQFF. The DNA of the CDR3 is TGTGCCAGCAGCTTAAAGAGGGGGCTTTACAATGAGCAGTTCTTC.